Listed below are T cell receptor beta chains from one sample, sequenced in a study of blood T cells in healthy people across ages. Each CDR3 protein gets one entry after TCRdb re-called the 5' RACE reads with MiXCR. The data show 450,000 to 600,000 distinct CDR3 sequences, with about 29% seen just once and over 3.5% held by the top ten. The sample also formed part of further work on T cells of mothers and their children.

Sequencing was performed on blood. Receptors originate from a boy younger than 10 in good health. CDR3s include the opening cysteine and the closing phenylalanine or tryptophan. The D gene is left open where the match is weak. The size entry is marked missing in some rows and otherwise reads once, few, many or a size class.

CDR3 protein: CSARGPSGLAGGAEQYF
CDR3 DNA: TGCAGTGCTAGAGGCCCCTCGGGACTAGCGGGAGGTGCCGAGCAGTACTTC
clone size: -
CDR3 length: 17
D gene: TRBD2
J gene: TRBJ2-7
V gene: TRBV20-1

CDR3 protein: CASSGDSNYGYTF
CDR3 DNA: TGTGCCAGCAGCGGCGACAGTAACTATGGCTACACCTTC
clone size: -
CDR3 length: 13
D gene: -
J gene: TRBJ1-2
V gene: TRBV12-3/TRBV12-4

CDR3 protein: CASSEGGNTEAFF
CDR3 DNA: TGTGCTAGCAGCGAGGGGGGGAACACTGAAGCTTTCTTT
clone size: many
CDR3 length: 13
D gene: -
J gene: TRBJ1-1
V gene: TRBV9

CDR3 protein: CASSGGPGGEKLFF
CDR3 DNA: TGTGCCAGCAGTGGAGGGCCGGGGGGTGAAAAACTGTTTTTT
clone size: -
CDR3 length: 14
D gene: -
J gene: TRBJ1-4
V gene: TRBV2

CDR3 protein: CASSSRPGTGGYEQYF
CDR3 DNA: TGTGCCAGCAGTTCTCGACCCGGGACAGGGGGCTACGAGCAGTACTTC
clone size: -
CDR3 length: 16
D gene: TRBD1
J gene: TRBJ2-7
V gene: TRBV12-3/TRBV12-4

CDR3 protein: CSARDWAGQETQYF
CDR3 DNA: TGCAGTGCTAGAGATTGGGCCGGACAAGAGACCCAGTACTTC
clone size: -
CDR3 length: 14
D gene: -
J gene: TRBJ2-5
V gene: TRBV20-1

CDR3 protein: CASSEAATTSTDTQYF
CDR3 DNA: TGTGCCAGCAGCGAGGCAGCGACTACGAGCACAGATACGCAGTATTTT
clone size: -
CDR3 length: 16
D gene: -
J gene: TRBJ2-3
V gene: TRBV9

CDR3 protein: CASSAQIAGSVGGETQYF
CDR3 DNA: TGCGCCAGCAGCGCCCAGATAGCGGGTTCAGTGGGTGGAGAGACCCAGTACTTC
clone size: few
CDR3 length: 18
D gene: TRBD2
J gene: TRBJ2-5
V gene: TRBV5-1

CDR3 protein: CSAVNGESYEQYF
CDR3 DNA: TGCAGTGCCGTCAACGGGGAGTCCTACGAGCAGTACTTC
clone size: few
CDR3 length: 13
D gene: -
J gene: TRBJ2-7
V gene: TRBV20-1

CDR3 protein: CASSAKFSLGIQYF
CDR3 DNA: TGTGCCAGCAGCGCAAAGTTTAGCTTGGGCATTCAGTACTTC
clone size: few
CDR3 length: 14
D gene: -
J gene: TRBJ2-4
V gene: TRBV7-2

CDR3 protein: CASSEALRGETQYF
CDR3 DNA: TGTGCCAGCAGTGAAGCGCTGAGGGGAGAGACCCAGTACTTC
clone size: few
CDR3 length: 14
D gene: -
J gene: TRBJ2-5
V gene: TRBV2

CDR3 protein: CASSPRWDPYSATNEKLFF
CDR3 DNA: TGTGCCAGCAGCCCGCGATGGGACCCGTACAGTGCAACTAATGAAAAACTGTTTTTT
clone size: few
CDR3 length: 19
D gene: -
J gene: TRBJ1-4
V gene: TRBV14

CDR3 protein: CASSLGGRLAGGPYTGELFF
CDR3 DNA: TGTGCCAGCAGCTTAGGTGGGCGACTAGCGGGAGGGCCCTACACCGGGGAGCTGTTTTTT
clone size: -
CDR3 length: 20
D gene: TRBD2
J gene: TRBJ2-2
V gene: TRBV7-6

CDR3 protein: CASSTDRRYQETQYF
CDR3 DNA: TGTGCCAGTAGTACCGACAGAAGGTACCAAGAGACCCAGTACTTC
clone size: -
CDR3 length: 15
D gene: -
J gene: TRBJ2-5
V gene: TRBV19

CDR3 protein: CASSYSVAASSYNEQFF
CDR3 DNA: TGTGCCAGCAGTTACAGCGTCGCTGCTAGCTCCTACAATGAGCAGTTCTTC
clone size: -
CDR3 length: 17
D gene: -
J gene: TRBJ2-1
V gene: TRBV6-2/TRBV6-3

CDR3 protein: CSVALRLNTEAFF
CDR3 DNA: TGCAGCGTTGCTTTGAGGTTAAACACTGAAGCTTTCTTT
clone size: -
CDR3 length: 13
D gene: -
J gene: TRBJ1-1
V gene: TRBV29-1

CDR3 protein: CASSDGQVNLAKNIQYF
CDR3 DNA: TGTGCCAGCAGTGACGGACAGGTTAATTTAGCCAAAAACATTCAGTACTTC
clone size: -
CDR3 length: 17
D gene: TRBD1
J gene: TRBJ2-4
V gene: TRBV25-1

CDR3 protein: CASFSRRVSGANVLTF
CDR3 DNA: TGTGCCAGTTTTTCTCGACGGGTCTCTGGGGCCAACGTCCTGACTTTC
clone size: -
CDR3 length: 16
D gene: -
J gene: TRBJ2-6
V gene: TRBV2

CDR3 protein: CASGALLAGDNF
CDR3 DNA: TGTGCCAGCGGGGCCTTACTAGCGGGAGATAACTTC
clone size: -
CDR3 length: 12
D gene: TRBD2
J gene: TRBJ2-5
V gene: TRBV6-1

CDR3 protein: CASSSAGGPRAFF
CDR3 DNA: TGTGCCAGCAGTTCCGCGGGGGGACCCCGGGCTTTCTTT
clone size: few
CDR3 length: 13
D gene: -
J gene: TRBJ1-1
V gene: TRBV6-6

CDR3 protein: CASSLGLGRNTEAFF
CDR3 DNA: TGTGCCAGCAGCTTAGGGTTAGGGCGGAACACTGAAGCTTTCTTT
clone size: few
CDR3 length: 15
D gene: -
J gene: TRBJ1-1
V gene: TRBV7-2

CDR3 protein: CASSFTGALGDTQYF
CDR3 DNA: TGTGCCAGCAGTTTCACAGGGGCCTTAGGGGATACGCAGTATTTT
clone size: -
CDR3 length: 15
D gene: TRBD1
J gene: TRBJ2-3
V gene: TRBV27

CDR3 protein: CASSRDLNYGYTF
CDR3 DNA: TGTGCCAGCAGCCGGGACTTAAACTATGGCTACACCTTC
clone size: -
CDR3 length: 13
D gene: -
J gene: TRBJ1-2
V gene: TRBV12-3/TRBV12-4

CDR3 protein: CSADTPIQGEQFF
CDR3 DNA: TGCAGCGCCGACACTCCGATCCAGGGTGAGCAGTTCTTC
clone size: -
CDR3 length: 13
D gene: -
J gene: TRBJ2-1
V gene: TRBV29-1

CDR3 protein: CAISPFASGANVLTF
CDR3 DNA: TGTGCCATCAGCCCCTTTGCCTCTGGGGCCAACGTCCTGACTTTC
clone size: few
CDR3 length: 15
D gene: -
J gene: TRBJ2-6
V gene: TRBV10-3

CDR3 protein: CASSFTGIQETQYF
CDR3 DNA: TGTGCCAGCAGTTTTACAGGGATTCAAGAGACCCAGTACTTC
clone size: -
CDR3 length: 14
D gene: -
J gene: TRBJ2-5
V gene: TRBV6-2/TRBV6-3

CDR3 protein: CSVRTDYEQYF
CDR3 DNA: TGCAGCGTTAGGACAGACTACGAGCAGTACTTC
clone size: few
CDR3 length: 11
D gene: -
J gene: TRBJ2-7
V gene: TRBV29-1

CDR3 protein: CAISDGRKGDYGYTF
CDR3 DNA: TGTGCCATCAGTGACGGGAGGAAGGGAGACTATGGCTACACCTTC
clone size: -
CDR3 length: 15
D gene: -
J gene: TRBJ1-2
V gene: TRBV10-3

CDR3 protein: CSVEEGRSSRNEQFF
CDR3 DNA: TGCAGCGTTGAAGAGGGGCGGTCCTCCAGGAATGAGCAGTTCTTC
clone size: many
CDR3 length: 15
D gene: -
J gene: TRBJ2-1
V gene: TRBV29-1

CDR3 protein: CATTRSRGATRRAFF
CDR3 DNA: TGTGCCACCACCCGGAGCAGGGGCGCCACCCGGAGAGCTTTCTTT
clone size: once
CDR3 length: 15
D gene: -
J gene: TRBJ1-1
V gene: TRBV24-1

CDR3 protein: CASSPLDDNEQFF
CDR3 DNA: TGCGCCAGCAGCCCCCTGGACGACAATGAGCAGTTCTTC
clone size: -
CDR3 length: 13
D gene: -
J gene: TRBJ2-1
V gene: TRBV4-1

CDR3 protein: CSVDSGSNEQFF
CDR3 DNA: TGCAGCGTTGATAGCGGGAGTAATGAGCAGTTCTTC
clone size: many
CDR3 length: 12
D gene: TRBD2
J gene: TRBJ2-1
V gene: TRBV29-1

CDR3 protein: CASSFGTGYTF
CDR3 DNA: TGTGCCAGCAGCTTTGGTACTGGCTACACCTTC
clone size: few
CDR3 length: 11
D gene: -
J gene: TRBJ1-2
V gene: TRBV6-6

CDR3 protein: CAISGTGGGQPQHF
CDR3 DNA: TGTGCCATCAGTGGGACAGGGGGAGGTCAGCCCCAGCATTTT
clone size: many
CDR3 length: 14
D gene: TRBD1
J gene: TRBJ1-5
V gene: TRBV10-3